This is a list of T cell receptor beta chains from one sample in a study of response to subunit inactivated influenza vaccine. TCRdb fed the RT-PCR reads into MiXCR, producing one record per CDR3 protein. Seen here are a few hundred thousand distinct CDR3 sequences, around 15% observed once, and the top ten hold over 8.5%. Sequencing used PBMCs from blood, obtained roughly 13 days after vaccination. These receptor sequences come from a man in his fifties who received an inactivated influenza vaccine. Both conserved end residues are part of each CDR3. The order of the fields is clone size, D gene, J gene, V gene, CDR3 DNA, CDR3 protein. D genes are given only for firm matches. Size tells how often a clone was seen (once, few, many) or the class of an expanded clone, and some rows leave it out.

few NA TRBJ2-6 TRBV19 TGTGCCAGTAGCGACAGCTCTGGGGCCAACGTCCTGACTTTC CASSDSSGANVLTF
few NA TRBJ1-5 TRBV7-2 TGTGCCAGCAGCAACCGACAGGGCAATCAGCCCCAGCATTTT CASSNRQGNQPQHF
NA TRBD2 TRBJ2-1 TRBV29-1 TGCAGCGTTGCCGGTAGCGGGAGGGCTACCTACAAGGAGCAGTTCTTC CSVAGSGRATYKEQFF
few TRBD2 TRBJ2-1 TRBV20-1 TGCAGTGCTATCCGGGGGGGTTACAATGAGCAGTTCTTC CSAIRGGYNEQFF
few TRBD2 TRBJ2-7 TRBV5-1 TGCGCCAGCAGCTTGGGTCCTAGCGGGAACTCCTACGAGCAGTACTTC CASSLGPSGNSYEQYF
few NA TRBJ2-3 TRBV3-1 TGTGCATCACGGGATCCCCGAGACACAGATACGCAGTATTTT CASRDPRDTDTQYF
few TRBD2 TRBJ2-5 TRBV10-3 TGTGCCATCAGCCGTGGACTAGTAGTCGAGACCCAGTACTTC CAISRGLVVETQYF
NA NA TRBJ2-3 TRBV11-2 TGTGCCAGCAGCTTTGAGGGGGGACGAAGCACAGATACGCAGTATTTT CASSFEGGRSTDTQYF
NA TRBD2 TRBJ2-7 TRBV7-6 TGTGCCAGCAGCAAACAACTAGCGGGAGGGTCCTACGAGCAGTACTTC CASSKQLAGGSYEQYF
NA NA TRBJ2-5 TRBV6-5 TGTGCCAGCAGTTACTTAGCGGAGTACCAAGAGACCCAGTACTTC CASSYLAEYQETQYF
many NA TRBJ1-1 TRBV4-2 TGTGCCAGCAGCCAAGATCGGGGGTTGGACACTGAAGCTTTCTTT CASSQDRGLDTEAFF
many TRBD1 TRBJ2-1 TRBV12-3/TRBV12-4 TGTGCCAGCAGCTTTGCCAGGGGGAATGAGCAGTTCTTC CASSFARGNEQFF
few NA TRBJ2-1 TRBV20-1 TGCAGTGCTAGCCCTGGGCAGGTTGGTGAGCAGTTCTTC CSASPGQVGEQFF
few TRBD2 TRBJ2-3 TRBV7-2 TGTGCCAGCAGGCCCCTAGCGGGAGCGGGGACAGATACGCAGTATTTT CASRPLAGAGTDTQYF
few NA TRBJ2-3 TRBV4-1 TGCGCCAGCAGCCAAACCGGGACTCCCTTTGATACGCAGTATTTT CASSQTGTPFDTQYF
NA NA TRBJ2-7 TRBV10-2 TGCGCCAGCGTCTCCTCAGGGGTCTACGAGCAGTACTTC CASVSSGVYEQYF
NA NA TRBJ1-1 TRBV5-1 TGCGCCAGCAGCTTGGATCTACAGAAAACGAACACTGAAGCTTTCTTT CASSLDLQKTNTEAFF
few TRBD1 TRBJ2-7 TRBV29-1 TGCAGCGTTGGAAGGCAGGGGACAGTCTACGAGCAGTACTTC CSVGRQGTVYEQYF
few TRBD2 TRBJ2-5 TRBV24-1 TGTGCCACCCAAAGCGGGAGCCACGAGACCCAGTACTTC CATQSGSHETQYF
few NA TRBJ1-1 TRBV20-1 TGCAGTGCCCAGGGACGCCGGGGGCGAGGCATGAGCACTGAAGCTTTCTTT CSAQGRRGRGMSTEAFF
few NA TRBJ2-4 TRBV2 TGTGCCAGCAGTGACAGGGAAATTCAGTACTTC CASSDREIQYF
few TRBD2 TRBJ2-5 TRBV7-6 TGTGCCAGCACCGGGGGACTAGTGGGGGAGAGCCAGTACTTC CASTGGLVGESQYF
few TRBD2 TRBJ2-1 TRBV12-3/TRBV12-4 TGTGCCAGCAGTGTCGGGACTAGCGGGCTCGGCGGGTTCTTC CASSVGTSGLGGFF
NA NA TRBJ1-1 TRBV6-6 TGTGCCAGCACCCAAGTCTTACGGACTGAAGCTTTCTTT CASTQVLRTEAFF
NA NA TRBJ1-4 TRBV28 TGTGCCAGCAGTTTATCAGGGATTGGGGGTTTTACTGAAAAACTGTTTTTT CASSLSGIGGFTEKLFF
few NA TRBJ1-5 TRBV12-3/TRBV12-4 TGTGCCAGCAGTTTAGACAGTGGAATTAGCAATCAGCCCCAGCATTTT CASSLDSGISNQPQHF
few TRBD1 TRBJ1-1 TRBV7-9 TGTGCCAGCAGCTTAGACGGGACAGGGGTTGAAGCTTTCTTT CASSLDGTGVEAFF
few TRBD1 TRBJ2-7 TRBV5-1 TGCGCCAGCAGCTTCCTCGACAGGGGGCAGCTCTACGAGCAGTACTTC CASSFLDRGQLYEQYF
few NA TRBJ2-5 TRBV4-3 TGCGCCAGCAGCCACAGACGCCGGGGGCAAGAGACCCAGTACTTC CASSHRRRGQETQYF
few NA TRBJ1-1 TRBV6-5 TGTGCCAGCAGTTACAGCCGAAAGAACACTGAAGCTTTCTTT CASSYSRKNTEAFF
few TRBD1 TRBJ1-4 TRBV5-1 TGCGCCAGCAGCCCCTGGACAGGGTCGGTGGAAAAACTGTTTTTT CASSPWTGSVEKLFF